The 15 T cell receptor beta chains given below trace back to one sample, sequenced in a study of cytomegalovirus exposure and HLA in healthy donors. Primers for the PCR totalled 60 Vbeta and 13 Jbeta. The protocol was immunoSEQ multiplex PCR, while the TCRdb copy is restricted to in-frame clones and leaves out a portion. This table has some 120,000 clones, around three quarters appearing once. What was sequenced was PBMCs. These receptors originate from a man aged 25-45 years in good health and CMV-seropositive.

DNA for the CDR3: TGTGCCAGCAGCTTACGGCGGGACACTGAAGCTTTCTTT. Translation gives CASSLRRDTEAFF. The chain recombines TRBV7-2 with TRBJ1-1; D gene unclear. Trimming stripped 2 bases from V and 3 bases from J, with 7 bases between. CDR3 length: 13 residues. Germline V gene data show CDR1 as SGHTA and CDR2 as FQGNSA.

The chain has TRBV4-2 and TRBJ2-3; tentative D call: TRBD2 (6 bases). This CDR3 region has 17 residues. Trimming removed 0 bases from V and 3 bases from J, with 16 bases in between. In germline, CDR1 is LGHNA, CDR2 YNFKEQ. This CDR3 reads CASSQDLLAGRTDTQYF. The CDR3 coding sequence is TGTGCCAGCAGCCAAGATCTACTAGCTGGGAGAACAGATACGCAGTATTTT.

The chain carries TRBV6-6 and TRBJ2-2, with a weak D call TRBD2 (7 bases). CDR1 and CDR2 (germline): MNHNY, SVGAGI (reference sequence). Between the trimmed V and J ends, which lost 0 bases and 4 bases, there was a span of 12 bases. CDR3 length: 16 residues. The CDR3 loop is CASSYSRGGGTGELFF. The CDR3 nucleotides are TGTGCCAGCAGTTACTCTAGGGGAGGGGGCACCGGGGAGCTGTTTTTT.

The chain couples TRBV27 to TRBJ2-3; 9 bases are a match to TRBD2. With 5 bases clipped from V and 3 bases from J, the junction kept 6 bases outside the gene matches. Germline-derived CDR1 and CDR2 are MNHEY and SMNVEV (reference sequence). The CDR3 length is 15 residues. The CDR3 is CASSISGGLTDTQYF. CDR3 DNA: TGTGCCAGCAGTATTAGCGGGGGCCTTACAGATACGCAGTATTTT.

The chain recombines TRBV4-3 with TRBJ1-1; D is possibly TRBD1 (5 bases). CDR3 length: 12 residues. Germline assignment: CDR1 LGHNA and CDR2 YSLEER. V lost 6 bases and J lost 4, with 9 bases in between. DNA of the CDR3: TGCGCCAGCAGGGGCGGGGGCACTGAAGCTTTCTTT. Amino acid sequence: CASRGGGTEAFF.

The rearrangement uses TRBV29-1 and TRBJ2-5; 10 bases are a match to TRBD1. The CDR3 extends over 14 amino acids. Germline CDR1 SQVTM, CDR2 ANQGSEA. Trimming removed 6 bases from V and 4 bases from J; junction bases left unmatched: 8. CDR3 in amino acids: CSVAGQGRRETQYF. The CDR3 DNA reads TGCAGCGTGGCGGGACAGGGGAGACGAGAGACCCAGTACTTC.

The V gene is TRBV18, the J gene TRBJ2-5; 9 bases map to TRBD2. Germline V gives CDR1 KGHSH, CDR2 LQKENI. The length of the CDR3 is 16 residues. The V segment lost 2 bases and the J segment 2 bases; nucleotides outside the gene matches: 6. The CDR3 bases are TGTGCCAGCTCACCAGGGGTAGGACTAGCGCAAGAGACCCAGTACTTC. It codes for CASSPGVGLAQETQYF.

This chain connects TRBV5-1 to TRBJ1-2, with D possibly being TRBD1 (6 bases). V was pared by 5 bases and J by 1 base, with 18 bases between. CDR1 is SGHRS and CDR2 is YFSETQ in the germline V gene. CDR3 size: 16 residues. The CDR3 coding sequence is TGCGCCAGCAGTTTCTCCCCGGGACAATTTAACTATGGCTACACCTTC. Translation gives CASSFSPGQFNYGYTF.

The chain uses TRBV6-4 and TRBJ2-3, with 9 bases fitting TRBD2. The CDR3 consists of 15 residues. Germline V CDR1 and CDR2: MRHNA, SNTAGT. V trimming: 5 bases; J trimming: 4 bases; junction bases outside the gene matches: 7. CDR3 region: CASSLAGDSSDTQYF. In DNA, the CDR3 is TGTGCCAGCAGTTTAGCGGGAGATTCGTCAGATACGCAGTATTTT.

The chain employs TRBV5-1 and TRBJ2-3; TRBD2 matches at 15 bases. Germline loops: CDR1 SGHRS, CDR2 YFSETQ. This CDR3 is built from 18 residues. With V trimmed by 4 bases and J by 2 bases, 8 bases remained unmatched. CDR3: CASSPGLAGGLSTDTQYF. CDR3 DNA: TGCGCCAGCAGCCCGGGACTAGCGGGGGGACTCTCCACAGATACGCAGTATTTT.

The gene calls are TRBV30 and TRBJ1-1; D is possibly TRBD1 (6 bases). This CDR3 has 14 residues. Trimming took off 2 bases at V and 4 bases at J, with 14 bases between the two ends. The germline gives CDR1 GTSNPN, CDR2 SVGIG (reference sequence). The CDR3 DNA sequence: TGTGCCTGGAGTAGACAGGTCGAGGGCACTGAAGCTTTCTTT. Translated, it gives CAWSRQVEGTEAFF.

The V gene is TRBV6-5, the J gene TRBJ1-6; 7 nucleotides agree with TRBD1. Trimming cost V 5 bases and J 7 bases; bases outside gene matches: 8. The V gene's germline CDR1 is MNHEY and CDR2 SVGAGI. The CDR3 loop spans 15 amino acids. The CDR3 sequence is CASSTRDSQNSPLHF. CDR3 in DNA: TGTGCCAGCAGTACCCGGGACAGCCAAAATTCACCCCTCCACTTT.

DNA of the CDR3: TGCAGCGTCACAGGGGGCACGTACTATGGCTACACCTTC. Its protein product is CSVTGGTYYGYTF. The V and J genes are TRBV29-1 and TRBJ1-2; TRBD1 matches at 9 bases. This CDR3 has 13 residues. V lost 6 bases and J lost 3; bases outside the gene matches: 5. Germline V gene data show CDR1 as SQVTM and CDR2 as ANQGSEA.

V gene TRBV11-2 combines with J gene TRBJ2-2; D possibly corresponds to TRBD2 (6 bases). The CDR3 is 14 amino acids. The germline V gene encodes CDR1 SGHAT and CDR2 FQNNGV. V was shortened by 7 bases and J by 3 bases, with 12 bases between the two germline ends. DNA for the CDR3: TGTGCCAGCAAGGAGGGTCGGGACACCGGGGAGCTGTTTTTT. It is translated as CASKEGRDTGELFF.

The chain carries TRBV7-2 and TRBJ2-2; D might be TRBD1 (6 bases). The germline gives CDR1 SGHTA, CDR2 FQGNSA. The CDR3 loop spans 15 amino acids. V lost 1 base, J lost 4 bases, and 10 bases lay in between. The CDR3, as DNA: TGTGCCAGCAGCTTAGTGGGGGCGGGCACCGGGGAGCTGTTTTTT. It encodes CASSLVGAGTGELFF.